This TCR beta chain comes out of a study of T cell repertoires in cytomegalovirus infection. From the reads, TCRdb called clonotypes with MiXCR, one entry per CDR3 protein. The table has about 330,000 distinct CDR3 sequences, about 32% seen once. In this sample, this clonotype turned up a few times. Its antigen is currently unknown. Germline loops: CDR1 SGHTA, CDR2 FQGNSA. The CDR3 covers 15 residues. V was pared by 1 base and J by 3 bases, with 10 bases between. The chain has TRBV7-2 and TRBJ1-5; TRBD1 is a possible D gene (5 bases). The source was cultured PBMCs, collected from culture after CMV antigen stimulation. This TCR was sampled from a human donor in good health (CMV status not recorded). Some clones in this sample may be carry-over from other donors' samples. The CDR3 nucleotides read TGTGCCAGCAGCTTAGGGGGGGGGTACAATCAGCCCCAGCATTTT. Amino acid sequence: CASSLGGGYNQPQHF.